This T cell receptor (beta chain) originates from a study of blood T cell repertoires in COVID-19. Study as a whole: Samples of COVID-19 (acute and convalescent) were obtained from the United States, Italy and Spain.

CDR1 and CDR2 from the germline V gene are MNHEY and SMNVEV (reference sequence). The V gene lost 5 bases and the J gene lost 3 bases, with 13 bases spanning the gap. The CDR3 extends over 14 amino acids. Repertoires were generated with immunoSEQ multiplex PCR, while TCRdb's copy carries only in-frame clones and drops some. Here the sample spans roughly 200,000 clones, roughly 86% being singletons. Enrolled during active infection, Seattle patients were then followed longitudinally. The sequenced sample consisted of peripheral blood. V usage is TRBV27 and J usage is TRBJ1-1, with D possibly being TRBD1 (6 bases). The TCR originated in a woman in her forties or fifties with COVID-19, enrolled during active disease. CDR3 coding DNA: TGTGCCAGCAGTCTCGGACAGCTGGACACTGAAGCTTTCTTT. Amino acids: CASSLGQLDTEAFF.